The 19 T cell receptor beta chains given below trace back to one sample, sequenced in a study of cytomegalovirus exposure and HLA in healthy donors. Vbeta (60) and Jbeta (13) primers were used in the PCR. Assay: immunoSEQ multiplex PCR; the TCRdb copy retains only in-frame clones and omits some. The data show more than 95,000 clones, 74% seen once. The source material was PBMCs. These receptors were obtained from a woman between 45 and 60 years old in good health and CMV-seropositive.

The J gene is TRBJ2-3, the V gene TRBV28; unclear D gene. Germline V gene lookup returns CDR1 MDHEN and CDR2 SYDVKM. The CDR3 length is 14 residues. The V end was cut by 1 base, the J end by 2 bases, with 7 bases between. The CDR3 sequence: CASSLSVATDTQYF. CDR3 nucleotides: TGTGCCAGCAGTTTATCAGTGGCCACAGATACGCAGTATTTT. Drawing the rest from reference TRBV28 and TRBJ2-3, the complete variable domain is DVKVTQSSRYLVKRTGEKVFLECVQDMDHENMFWYRQDPGLGLRLIYFSYDVKMKEKGDIPEGYSVSREKKERFSLILESASTNQTSMYLCASSLSVATDTQYFGPGTRLTVL.

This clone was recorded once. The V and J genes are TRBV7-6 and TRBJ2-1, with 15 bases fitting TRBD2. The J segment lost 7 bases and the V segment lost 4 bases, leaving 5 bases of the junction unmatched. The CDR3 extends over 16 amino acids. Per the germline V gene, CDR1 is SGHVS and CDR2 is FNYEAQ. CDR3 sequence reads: CASSSGTSGGSNEQFF. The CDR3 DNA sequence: TGTGCCAGCAGCTCCGGGACTAGCGGGGGGTCTAATGAGCAGTTCTTC.

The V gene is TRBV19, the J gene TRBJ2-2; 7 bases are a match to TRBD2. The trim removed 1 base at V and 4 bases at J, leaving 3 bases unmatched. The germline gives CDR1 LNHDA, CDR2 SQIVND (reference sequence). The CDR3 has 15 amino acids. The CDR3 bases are TGTGCCAGTAGTATAGGGCTAGCGGTCACCGGGGAGCTGTTTTTT. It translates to CASSIGLAVTGELFF.

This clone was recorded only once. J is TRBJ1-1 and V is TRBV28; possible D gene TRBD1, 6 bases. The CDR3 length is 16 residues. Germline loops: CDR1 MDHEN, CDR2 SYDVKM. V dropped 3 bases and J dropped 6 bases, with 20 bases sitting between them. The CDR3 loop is CASSFQWGGAEAEAFF. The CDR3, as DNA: TGTGCCAGCAGTTTCCAATGGGGGGGGGCGGAGGCTGAAGCTTTCTTT.

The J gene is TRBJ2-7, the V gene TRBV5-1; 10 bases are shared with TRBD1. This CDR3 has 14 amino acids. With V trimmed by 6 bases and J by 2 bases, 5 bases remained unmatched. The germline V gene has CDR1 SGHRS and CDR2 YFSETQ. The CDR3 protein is CASNSGQGPYEQYF. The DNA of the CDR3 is TGCGCCAGCAACTCGGGACAGGGGCCCTACGAGCAGTACTTC. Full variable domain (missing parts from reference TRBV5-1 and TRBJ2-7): KAGVTQTPRYLIKTRGQQVTLSCSPISGHRSVSWYQQTPGQGLQFLFEYFSETQRNKGNFPGRFSGRQFSNSRSEMNVSTLELGDSALYLCASNSGQGPYEQYFGPGTRLTVT.

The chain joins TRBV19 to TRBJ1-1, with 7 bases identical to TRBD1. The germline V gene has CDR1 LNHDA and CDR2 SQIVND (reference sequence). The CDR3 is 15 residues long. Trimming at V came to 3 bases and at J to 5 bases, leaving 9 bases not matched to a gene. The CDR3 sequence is CASSMEGGVGTEAFF. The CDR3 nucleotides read TGTGCCAGTAGTATGGAAGGGGGCGTCGGAACTGAAGCTTTCTTT.

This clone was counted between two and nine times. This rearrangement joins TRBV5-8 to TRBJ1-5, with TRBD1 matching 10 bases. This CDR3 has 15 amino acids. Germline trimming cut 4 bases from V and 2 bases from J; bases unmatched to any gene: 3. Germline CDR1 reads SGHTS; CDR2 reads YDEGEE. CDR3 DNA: TGTGCCAGCAGCCAGACAGGGGGCGGCAATCAGCCCCAGCATTTT. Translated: CASSQTGGGNQPQHF.

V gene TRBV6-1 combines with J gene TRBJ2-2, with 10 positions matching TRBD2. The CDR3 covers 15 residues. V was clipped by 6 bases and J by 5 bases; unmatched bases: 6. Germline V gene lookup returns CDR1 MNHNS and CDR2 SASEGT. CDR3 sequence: CASRTGTSATGELFF. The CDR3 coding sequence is TGTGCCAGCAGAACCGGGACTAGCGCTACCGGGGAGCTGTTTTTT.

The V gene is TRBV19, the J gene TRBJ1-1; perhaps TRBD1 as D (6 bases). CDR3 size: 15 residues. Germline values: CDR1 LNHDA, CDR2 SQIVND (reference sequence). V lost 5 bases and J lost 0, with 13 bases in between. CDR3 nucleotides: TGTGCCAGTAGTTCTGACAGGCTTATGAACACTGAAGCTTTCTTT. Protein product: CASSSDRLMNTEAFF.

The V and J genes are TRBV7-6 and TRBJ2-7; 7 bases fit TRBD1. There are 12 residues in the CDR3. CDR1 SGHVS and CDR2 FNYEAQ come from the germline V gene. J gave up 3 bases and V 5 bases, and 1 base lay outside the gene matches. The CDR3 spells CASSGDSYEQYF. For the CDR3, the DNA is TGTGCCAGCAGCGGGGACAGCTACGAGCAGTACTTC.

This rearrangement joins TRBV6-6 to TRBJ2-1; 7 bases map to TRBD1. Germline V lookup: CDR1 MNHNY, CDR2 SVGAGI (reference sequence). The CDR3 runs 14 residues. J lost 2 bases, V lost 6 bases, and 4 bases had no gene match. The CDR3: CASSSQGAYNEQFF. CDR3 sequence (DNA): TGTGCCAGCAGCAGTCAGGGGGCCTACAATGAGCAGTTCTTC.

Here the CDR3 reads CASSPQTGGSYEQYF. Written as DNA, the CDR3 is TGTGCCAGCAGTCCCCAGACAGGGGGCAGTTACGAGCAGTACTTC. This chain connects TRBV28 to TRBJ2-7; 10 nucleotides align to TRBD1. The junction had 8 bases not matched to a gene; V was cut back by 5 bases and J by 4 bases. CDR3 length: 15 amino acids. Germline V gene data show CDR1 as MDHEN and CDR2 as SYDVKM.

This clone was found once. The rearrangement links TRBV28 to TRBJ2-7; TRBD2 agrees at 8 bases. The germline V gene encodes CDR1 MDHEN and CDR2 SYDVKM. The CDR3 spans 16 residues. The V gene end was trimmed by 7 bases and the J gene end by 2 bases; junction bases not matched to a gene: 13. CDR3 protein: CASTLPVGSGTYEQYF. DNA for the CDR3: TGTGCCAGCACCCTACCCGTGGGTAGCGGGACCTACGAGCAGTACTTC. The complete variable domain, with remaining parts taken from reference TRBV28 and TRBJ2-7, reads DVKVTQSSRYLVKRTGEKVFLECVQDMDHENMFWYRQDPGLGLRLIYFSYDVKMKEKGDIPEGYSVSREKKERFSLILESASTNQTSMYLCASTLPVGSGTYEQYFGPGTRLTVT.

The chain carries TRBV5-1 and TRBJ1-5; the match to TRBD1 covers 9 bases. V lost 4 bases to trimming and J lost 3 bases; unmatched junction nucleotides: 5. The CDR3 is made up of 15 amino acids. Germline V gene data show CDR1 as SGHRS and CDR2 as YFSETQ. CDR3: CASSIGTGINQPQHF. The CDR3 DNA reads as TGCGCCAGCAGCATCGGGACAGGGATCAATCAGCCCCAGCATTTT.

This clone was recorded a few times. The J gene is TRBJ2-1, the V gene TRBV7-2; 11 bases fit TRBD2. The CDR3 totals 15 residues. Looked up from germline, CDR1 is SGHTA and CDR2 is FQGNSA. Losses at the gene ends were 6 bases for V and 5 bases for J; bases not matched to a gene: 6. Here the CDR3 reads CASRGVLAGDNEQFF. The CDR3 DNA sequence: TGTGCCAGCAGGGGGGTACTAGCGGGGGACAATGAGCAGTTCTTC.

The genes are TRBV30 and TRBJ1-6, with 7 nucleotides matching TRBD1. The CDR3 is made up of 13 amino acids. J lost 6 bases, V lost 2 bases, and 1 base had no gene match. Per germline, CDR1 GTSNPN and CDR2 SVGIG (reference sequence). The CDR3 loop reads CAWSPGGNSPLHF. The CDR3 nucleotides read TGTGCCTGGAGTCCAGGGGGTAATTCACCCCTCCACTTT.

The CDR3, as DNA: TGTGCCAGCAGCCCTCCGAGCGGGATGAACACTGAAGCTTTCTTT. Amino acid sequence: CASSPPSGMNTEAFF. The chain uses TRBV7-9 and TRBJ1-1; D not resolved. V lost 5 bases to trimming and J lost 0 bases, with 13 bases between them. This CDR3 contains 15 residues. The germline gives CDR1 SEHNR, CDR2 FQNEAQ (reference sequence).

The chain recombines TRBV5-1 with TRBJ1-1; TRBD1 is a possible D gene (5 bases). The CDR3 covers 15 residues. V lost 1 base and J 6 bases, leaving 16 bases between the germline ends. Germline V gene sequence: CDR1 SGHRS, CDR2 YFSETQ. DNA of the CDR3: TGCGCCAGCAGCTTGTCTCCAGACCGGGGGTCTGAAGCTTTCTTT. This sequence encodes CASSLSPDRGSEAFF.

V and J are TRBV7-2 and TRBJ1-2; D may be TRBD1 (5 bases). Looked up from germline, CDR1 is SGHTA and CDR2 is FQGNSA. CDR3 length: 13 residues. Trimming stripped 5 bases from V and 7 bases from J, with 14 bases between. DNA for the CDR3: TGTGCCAGCAGCGTGGGGGGAAGCCTTGGCTACACCTTC. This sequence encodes CASSVGGSLGYTF.